This TCR beta chain emerged from a study of regulatory T cells. Regarding the study as a whole: In CD3G deficiency, regulatory T cells had lower Shannon diversity than autologous conventional CD4+ and control regulatory cells. Patient Treg samples had roughly tenfold fewer unique productive TRB reads than controls.

All CD3G-deficient patients showed autoimmunity, more severe in two. Regulatory (CD25-high CD127-low) and conventional (CD25-low CD127-high) CD4+ T cells were sorted separately. This CDR3 has 17 amino acids. V shed 5 bases, J shed 0 bases, and the junction held 6 bases outside the gene matches. Per the germline V gene, CDR1 is LNHDA and CDR2 is SQIVND (reference sequence). The PCR used 52 TRBV and 13 TRBJ primers. Assay: immunoSEQ multiplex PCR; the TCRdb copy retains only in-frame clones and omits some. The data contain over 3,500 clones, 80% to 95% of them singletons. As to this clone: The antigen remains undetermined.

The V gene is TRBV19, the J gene TRBJ2-6; 8 bases line up with TRBD1. The receptor comes from a child between 2 and 9 years old with CD3G deficiency. Sequenced input: CD4+ Tregs sorted from blood. CDR3 in DNA: TGTGCCAGTAGTGAGGGGACAGGACTCTCTGGGGCCAACGTCCTGACTTTC. Translation: CASSEGTGLSGANVLTF.